These T cell receptor beta chains were read from a single sample in a study of regulatory T cells in long-lasting Graves disease. TCRdb analysed the multiplex PCR reads with MiXCR anew, one entry per CDR3 protein. This sample has approximately 300,000 distinct CDR3 sequences; 15% to 20% occur once, and the top ten carry about two fifths. The specimen comprised peripheral blood mononuclear cells (PBMCs), sampled at new diagnosis, from a patient treated with antithyroid drugs. Source of these receptors: a female donor with Graves disease. Both conserved end residues are part of each CDR3. A D gene is named only where the DNA matches it firmly. The size of a clone is reported for some rows only, either as once, few or many, or as a class for expanded clones.

j_call d_call clone_size v_call cdr3_aa cdr3_nt
TRBJ1-4 NA NA TRBV6-1 CASSTEGEKLFF TGTGCCAGCAGTACGGAGGGTGAAAAACTGTTTTTT
TRBJ2-3 TRBD1 few TRBV6-2/TRBV6-3 CATRTGADTQYF TGTGCCACGAGGACAGGGGCCGATACGCAGTATTTT
TRBJ1-1 NA many TRBV11-3 CASSPMGGAWTEAFF TGTGCCAGCAGCCCCATGGGGGGGGCCTGGACTGAAGCTTTCTTT
TRBJ1-1 NA many TRBV30 CAWSPDRNEAFF TGTGCCTGGAGTCCCGACAGAAATGAAGCTTTCTTT
TRBJ2-1 TRBD2 few TRBV11-2 CASSLTLIKLSGRGHNEQFF TGTGCCAGCAGCTTAACCCTCATAAAACTAAGCGGGAGAGGTCACAATGAGCAGTTCTTC
TRBJ1-1 TRBD1 NA TRBV18 CASPPPGTGDTEAFF TGTGCCAGCCCACCACCTGGGACAGGGGACACTGAAGCTTTCTTT
TRBJ2-3 TRBD2 many TRBV27 CASSFREGDTQYF TGTGCCAGCAGTTTCAGGGAGGGTGATACGCAGTATTTT
TRBJ2-1 NA many TRBV24-1 CATTSSALVSNEQFF TGTGCCACCACCTCATCCGCCCTAGTCTCCAATGAGCAGTTCTTC
TRBJ1-2 NA NA TRBV19 CASSRDGTINGYTF TGTGCCAGTAGTAGGGACGGGACGATTAATGGCTACACCTTC
TRBJ2-5 NA many TRBV24-1 CATSDSTGLQETQYF TGTGCCACCAGTGATTCGACAGGACTGCAAGAGACCCAGTACTTC
TRBJ2-7 NA many TRBV5-1 CASSLAKGEGLLSEQYF TGCGCCAGCAGCTTGGCCAAGGGGGAGGGCCTTCTTTCCGAGCAGTACTTC
TRBJ2-5 NA many TRBV6-2/TRBV6-3 CASRKLDSGETQYF TGTGCCAGCAGGAAACTGGACAGTGGAGAGACCCAGTACTTC
TRBJ1-1 NA many TRBV30 CAWEGGGSEAFF TGTGCCTGGGAGGGTGGTGGGTCCGAAGCTTTCTTT
TRBJ2-3 TRBD1 few TRBV28 CASSFGWTGGTDTQYF TGTGCCAGCAGTTTCGGATGGACAGGGGGCACAGATACGCAGTATTTT
TRBJ2-5 TRBD1 NA TRBV25-1 CASRGQVEETQYF TGTGCCAGCAGGGGACAGGTAGAAGAGACCCAGTACTTC
TRBJ1-1 NA many TRBV27 CASSLSRETLRGNTEAFF TGTGCCAGCAGTTTATCGCGGGAGACACTAAGGGGGAACACTGAAGCTTTCTTT
TRBJ2-7 TRBD1 many TRBV2 CATEGTGNYEQYF TGTGCTACTGAGGGGACAGGGAACTACGAGCAGTACTTC
TRBJ2-2 TRBD1 NA TRBV5-8 CASSSGQVRTGELFF TGTGCCAGCAGCTCGGGACAGGTCCGCACCGGGGAGCTGTTTTTT
TRBJ2-1 TRBD2 many TRBV11-2 CASSLVGTTNEQFF TGTGCCAGCAGCTTAGTAGGGACTACGAATGAGCAGTTCTTC
TRBJ1-6 TRBD1 many TRBV11-2 CASSPFTGANSPLHF TGTGCCAGCAGCCCGTTTACAGGGGCAAATTCACCCCTCCACTTT
TRBJ2-3 TRBD1 few TRBV6-1 CASTGTQGQHNYTDTQYF TGTGCCAGCACCGGAACCCAGGGACAGCATAATTATACAGATACGCAGTATTTT
TRBJ2-4 TRBD2 NA TRBV6-1 CASSVIGLAGELSIQYF TGTGCCAGCAGTGTTATCGGACTAGCGGGAGAACTGAGCATTCAGTACTTC
TRBJ2-1 NA many TRBV28 CASSLDIEQFF TGTGCCAGCAGTCTTGACATAGAGCAGTTCTTC
TRBJ2-5 NA many TRBV6-1 CASSQGRLQETQYF TGTGCCAGCAGCCAGGGCCGATTACAAGAGACCCAGTACTTC
TRBJ1-4 NA NA TRBV28 CASILPGNDEKLVF TGTGCCAGCATTCTACCAGGGAATGATGAAAAACTGGTTTTT
TRBJ1-1 NA many TRBV9 CASSVVGSGEAFF TGTGCCAGCAGCGTAGTCGGCTCGGGCGAAGCTTTCTTT
TRBJ2-4 NA NA TRBV6-1 CASSLGLPQGYIQYF TGTGCCAGCAGCTTAGGACTCCCCCAAGGATACATTCAGTACTTC